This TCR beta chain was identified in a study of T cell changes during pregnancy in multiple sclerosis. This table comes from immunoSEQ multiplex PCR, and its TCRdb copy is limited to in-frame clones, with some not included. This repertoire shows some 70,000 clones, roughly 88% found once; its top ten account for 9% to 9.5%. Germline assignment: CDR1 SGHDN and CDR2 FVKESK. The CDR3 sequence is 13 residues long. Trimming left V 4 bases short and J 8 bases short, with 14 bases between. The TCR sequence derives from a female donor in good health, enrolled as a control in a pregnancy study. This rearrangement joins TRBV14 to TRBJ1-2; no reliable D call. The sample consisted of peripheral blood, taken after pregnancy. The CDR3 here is CASSLPGIWGYTF. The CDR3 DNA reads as TGTGCCAGCAGCCTCCCGGGGATATGGGGCTACACCTTC.